The 23 T cell receptor beta chains listed next were all sequenced from one sample in a study of vaccination and CD4 T cells after COVID-19. Noted treatment: roughly nine-day PBMC culture with coronavirus spike peptide pools or control peptides (ViraFEST assay). What these receptors recognize is not known. Sequenced with the Oncomine TCR Beta short-read assay was DNA taken from cultured CD4+ T cells. Each CDR3 protein is one row after TCRdb ran MiXCR on the PCR reads. The sample includes 15,000 to 20,000 distinct CDR3 sequences, 53% of them seen just once. Material: CD4+ T cells from blood, cultured in vitro, obtained before SARS-CoV-2 vaccination. The receptor set was obtained from a human donor who had recovered from COVID-19.

This clonotype was seen a few times. CDR3: CSASKQGADTEAFF. The CDR3 region has the DNA TGCAGTGCTAGTAAACAGGGGGCGGACACTGAAGCTTTCTTT. The chain combines TRBV20-1 with TRBJ1-1; 9 positions agree with TRBD1. J gave up 3 bases and V 3 bases, and 5 bases lay outside the gene matches. The CDR3 is 14 amino acids. Per germline, CDR1 DFQATT and CDR2 SNEGSKA (reference sequence).

The chain couples TRBV4-1 to TRBJ1-6; 7 nucleotides match TRBD1. The CDR3 contains 15 residues. Germline trimming cut 5 bases from V and 7 bases from J; bases unmatched to any gene: 8. Germline V CDR1 and CDR2: MGHRA, YSYEKL. CDR3 nucleotides: TGCGCCAGCAGCTTAGTGGACAGGCGAAATTCACCCCTCCACTTT. This codes for CASSLVDRRNSPLHF.

The chain recombines TRBV7-2 with TRBJ1-2, with D uncertain. The CDR3 is 15 residues long. The ends were cut back, 3 bases at V and 2 bases at J, with 13 bases in the middle. Germline CDR1 and CDR2: SGHTA and FQGNSA. CDR3: CASSFTTTANYGYTF. The CDR3 DNA reads TGTGCCAGCAGCTTTACAACCACTGCCAACTATGGCTACACCTTC.

The V gene is TRBV20-1, the J gene TRBJ1-3, with 9 nucleotides matching TRBD1. This CDR3 has 16 amino acids. With V trimmed by 6 bases and J by 3 bases, 12 bases remained unmatched. Per the germline V gene, CDR1 is DFQATT and CDR2 is SNEGSKA (reference sequence). The CDR3 coding sequence is TGCAGTGCGGAGGTCCACAGGGGGCGAAGTGGAAACACCATATATTTT. Encoded protein: CSAEVHRGRSGNTIYF.

J is TRBJ1-5 and V is TRBV6-2 or TRBV6-3, with a weak D call TRBD1 (5 bases). The CDR3 extends over 13 amino acids. CDR1 is MNHEY, CDR2 SVGEGT, per germline. Between the trimmed V and J ends, which lost 6 bases and 8 bases, there was a span of 14 bases. The CDR3 region has the DNA TGTGCCAGCAGGACCCTCCCCAGGGAGCCCCAGCATTTT. This codes for CASRTLPREPQHF.

This chain uses TRBV6-4 with TRBJ2-3, with 7 bases fitting TRBD1. The CDR3 runs to 14 residues. With V trimmed by 3 bases and J by 1 base, 1 base remained unmatched. CDR1 and CDR2 (germline): MRHNA, SNTAGT. CDR3 residues: CASSEDRGTDTQYF. CDR3 nucleotide sequence: TGTGCCAGCAGTGAAGACAGGGGCACAGATACGCAGTATTTT.

This clonotype was observed a few times. J is TRBJ1-1 and V is TRBV6-4; D gene ambiguous. The CDR3 spans 17 residues. Trimming stripped 6 bases from V and 6 bases from J, with 26 bases between. Germline CDR1 MRHNA, CDR2 SNTAGT. CDR3: CASRATPSFRLSPEAFF. CDR3 coding DNA: TGTGCCAGCAGGGCTACCCCCTCGTTTCGGCTTAGCCCTGAAGCTTTCTTT.

V usage is TRBV20-1 and J usage is TRBJ2-3; 12 bases agree with TRBD2. Germline values: CDR1 DFQATT, CDR2 SNEGSKA (reference sequence). The ends lost 0 bases at V and 4 bases at J; junction bases unmatched: 5. CDR3 length: 16 amino acids. The CDR3 sequence is CSARDGLAGRPDTQYF. CDR3 in DNA: TGCAGTGCTAGAGACGGACTAGCGGGGAGACCAGATACGCAGTATTTT.

This clonotype was seen a few times. The chain carries TRBV7-2 and TRBJ2-3; D tentatively reads TRBD1 or TRBD2 (5 bases each). Per the germline V gene, CDR1 is SGHTA and CDR2 is FQGNSA. Trimming cost V 3 bases and J 1 base, with 11 bases left between them. CDR3 length: 15 residues. CDR3 amino acids: CASSFSGTRTDTQYF. The CDR3 nucleotides are TGTGCCAGCAGCTTCAGTGGGACCCGCACAGATACGCAGTATTTT. Filled out from reference TRBV7-2 and TRBJ2-3, the complete variable domain reads GAGVSQSPSNKVTEKGKDVELRCDPISGHTALYWYRQSLGQGLEFLIYFQGNSAPDKSGLPSDRFSAERTGGSVSTLTIQRTQQEDSAVYLCASSFSGTRTDTQYFGPGTRLTVL.

V usage is TRBV25-1 and J usage is TRBJ2-3; D might be TRBD2 (6 bases). This CDR3 comprises 21 residues. The germline V gene has CDR1 MGHDK and CDR2 SYGVNS. Deletions cut 5 bases from V and 2 bases from J, with 32 bases between. The CDR3 nucleotides are TGTGCCAGCAGTTCCCCCCGGGGTCGAGAGGCACGGGCGGGGCTCACAGATACGCAGTATTTT. Protein sequence: CASSSPRGREARAGLTDTQYF.

The V call is TRBV6-1, the J call TRBJ2-3; 9 bases agree with TRBD1. After removal of 5 bases from V and 4 bases from J, the junction contained 4 bases not matched to a gene. The length of the CDR3 is 14 residues. Germline V gene lookup returns CDR1 MNHNS and CDR2 SASEGT. DNA for the CDR3: TGTGCCAGCAGTACCCGGGACAGGGCAGATACGCAGTATTTT. Translation: CASSTRDRADTQYF.

CDR3 coding DNA: TGTGCCAGCAGCCCGGCGGCTAGCGGGAAAAAAGAGACCCAGTACTTC. Amino acid sequence: CASSPAASGKKETQYF. The chain is built from TRBV7-8 and TRBJ2-5, with 9 bases fitting TRBD2. After removal of 5 bases from V and 3 bases from J, the junction contained 10 bases not matched to a gene. Germline lookup yields CDR1 SGHVS and CDR2 FQNEAQ. The CDR3 runs 16 residues. Together with reference TRBV7-8 and TRBJ2-5, the CDR3 gives the full variable domain: GAGVSQSPRYKVAKRGQDVALRCDPISGHVSLFWYQQALGQGPEFLTYFQNEAQLDKSGLPSDRFFAERPEGSVSTLKIQRTQQEDSAVYLCASSPAASGKKETQYFGPGTRLLVL.

The chain combines TRBV7-2 with TRBJ1-1; TRBD1 matches at 8 bases. The V and J ends lost 6 bases and 1 base, in that order; junction bases with no gene match: 4. From germline, CDR1 is SGHTA and CDR2 FQGNSA. The CDR3 covers 14 residues. The CDR3 DNA is TGTGCCAGCAGATCGGGACAGGCGAACACTGAAGCTTTCTTT. Translation: CASRSGQANTEAFF. Together with reference TRBV7-2 and TRBJ1-1, the CDR3 gives the full variable domain: GAGVSQSPSNKVTEKGKDVELRCDPISGHTALYWYRQSLGQGLEFLIYFQGNSAPDKSGLPSDRFSAERTGGSVSTLTIQRTQQEDSAVYLCASRSGQANTEAFFGQGTRLTVV.

This sequence joins TRBV2 and TRBJ2-5; D tentatively fits TRBD1 or TRBD2 (5 bases each). The V and J ends lost 8 bases and 5 bases respectively, with 18 bases between them. The CDR3 has 14 residues. CDR1 is SNHLY, CDR2 FYNNEI, per germline. Here the CDR3 DNA reads TGTGCCAGCGGCCGGGACCAGGGAATGGAGACCCAGTACTTC. This encodes CASGRDQGMETQYF.

The rearrangement joins TRBV6-1 to TRBJ1-1; D is possibly TRBD1 (5 bases). Germline V gene lookup returns CDR1 MNHNS and CDR2 SASEGT. The V gene lost 6 bases and the J gene lost 1 base, with 12 bases spanning the gap. CDR3 length: 14 amino acids. CDR3 coding DNA: TGTGCCAGCAGCCGGGGGATCGAGAACACTGAAGCTTTCTTT. It codes for CASSRGIENTEAFF.

This chain joins TRBV7-2 and TRBJ1-2, with 10 bases fitting TRBD1. Germline V gene sequence: CDR1 SGHTA, CDR2 FQGNSA. V trimming: 4 bases; J trimming: 7 bases; junction bases outside the gene matches: 12. This CDR3 is built from 16 residues. For the CDR3, the DNA is TGTGCCAGCAGCTCCCAAATTCCGGGACAGGGGTCTGGCTACACCTTC. Amino acid sequence: CASSSQIPGQGSGYTF. The full variable domain, completed using reference TRBV7-2 and TRBJ1-2, is GAGVSQSPSNKVTEKGKDVELRCDPISGHTALYWYRQSLGQGLEFLIYFQGNSAPDKSGLPSDRFSAERTGGSVSTLTIQRTQQEDSAVYLCASSSQIPGQGSGYTFGSGTRLTVV.

The J gene is TRBJ2-7, the V gene TRBV20-1, with D possibly matching TRBD2 (5 bases). The CDR3 is 14 residues long. The V end lost 0 bases, the J end lost 0 bases, and 9 bases lay between the germline ends. CDR1 and CDR2 from the germline V gene are DFQATT and SNEGSKA (reference sequence). The CDR3 here is CSARDPGSSYEQYF. DNA of the CDR3: TGCAGTGCTAGAGATCCTGGGAGCTCCTACGAGCAGTACTTC.

On this clonotype itself: One end of the junction is discordant with germline, which a read error may explain. The CDR3 region is CASRDYHEQFF. CDR3 nucleotides: TGCGCCAGCCGGGACTACCATGAGCAGTTCTTC. This sequence joins TRBV5-1 and TRBJ2-1, with 7 bases lining up with TRBD2. Germline V CDR1 and CDR2: SGHRS, YFSETQ. This CDR3 is 11 amino acids long.

A few counts support this clonotype. V usage is TRBV20-1 and J usage is TRBJ1-2, with TRBD1 identical over 9 bases. The CDR3 sequence is 13 residues long. Germline V CDR1 and CDR2: DFQATT, SNEGSKA (reference sequence). J gave up 1 base and V 6 bases, and 3 bases lay outside the gene matches. CDR3 in DNA: TGCAGTGCCCCGGACAGGGGTAACTATGGCTACACCTTC. Translating gives CSAPDRGNYGYTF.

The rearrangement uses TRBV25-1 and TRBJ2-3; 7 bases are a match to TRBD2. Trimming removed 5 bases from V and 3 bases from J; junction bases left unmatched: 17. Germline V gene data show CDR1 as MGHDK and CDR2 as SYGVNS. The CDR3 contains 18 residues. The DNA of the CDR3 is TGTGCCAGCAGTCCCTTCGGCGGGGAGGGGAAAAGTACAGATACGCAGTATTTT. Protein sequence: CASSPFGGEGKSTDTQYF.

This clonotype was seen a handful of times. The rearrangement joins TRBV19 to TRBJ1-5, with 7 bases matching TRBD1. The CDR3 has 14 residues. Looked up from germline, CDR1 is LNHDA and CDR2 is SQIVND (reference sequence). V dropped 9 bases and J dropped 2; count of bases not matched to a gene: 7. The chain's CDR3 is CASLYRGGNQPQHF. The CDR3 region has the DNA TGTGCCAGCCTCTACAGGGGCGGCAATCAGCCCCAGCATTTT.

This clonotype was observed a few times. This rearrangement joins TRBV6-2 or TRBV6-3 to TRBJ1-2; D remains unclear. Trimming removed 7 bases from V and 8 bases from J, with 17 bases in between. The CDR3 has 13 residues. Germline V gene lookup returns CDR1 MNHEY and CDR2 SVGEGT. CDR3: CASMNEGLGGYTF. CDR3 coding DNA: TGTGCCAGCATGAATGAAGGCCTTGGAGGCTACACCTTC.

This clonotype was observed a handful of times. The CDR3 sequence: CASSESGRPLVRAFF. In DNA, the CDR3 is TGCGCCAGCAGTGAATCCGGCAGGCCCCTCGTGAGAGCTTTCTTT. The gene calls are TRBV10-1 and TRBJ1-1, with D hard to call. V lost 3 bases to trimming and J lost 10 bases, with 21 bases between them. Germline loops: CDR1 WNHNN, CDR2 SYGVQD (reference sequence). This CDR3 is built from 15 residues.